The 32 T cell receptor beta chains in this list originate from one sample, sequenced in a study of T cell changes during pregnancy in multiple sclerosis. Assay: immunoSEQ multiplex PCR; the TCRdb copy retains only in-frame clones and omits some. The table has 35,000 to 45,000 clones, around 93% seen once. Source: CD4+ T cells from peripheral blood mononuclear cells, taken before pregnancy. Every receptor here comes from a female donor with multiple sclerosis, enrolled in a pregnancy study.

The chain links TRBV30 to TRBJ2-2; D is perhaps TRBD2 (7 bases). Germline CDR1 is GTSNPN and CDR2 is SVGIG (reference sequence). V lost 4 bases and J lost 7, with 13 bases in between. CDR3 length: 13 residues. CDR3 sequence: CAWKGGASGELFF. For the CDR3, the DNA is TGTGCCTGGAAAGGGGGGGCGAGCGGGGAGCTGTTTTTT.

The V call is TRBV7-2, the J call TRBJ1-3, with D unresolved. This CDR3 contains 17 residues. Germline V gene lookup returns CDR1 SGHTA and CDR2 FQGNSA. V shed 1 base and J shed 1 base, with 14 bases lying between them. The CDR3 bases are TGTGCCAGCAGCTTAGGGAGCACTATATTATCTGGAAACACCATATATTTT. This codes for CASSLGSTILSGNTIYF.

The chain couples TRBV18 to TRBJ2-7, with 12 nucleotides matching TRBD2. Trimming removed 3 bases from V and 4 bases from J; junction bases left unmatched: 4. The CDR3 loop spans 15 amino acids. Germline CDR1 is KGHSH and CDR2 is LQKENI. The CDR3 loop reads CASSPTSGGSYEQYF. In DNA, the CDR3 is TGTGCCAGCTCACCGACTAGCGGGGGATCATACGAGCAGTACTTC. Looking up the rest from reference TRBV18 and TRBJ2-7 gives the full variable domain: NAGVMQNPRHLVRRRGQEARLRCSPMKGHSHVYWYRQLPEEGLKFMVYLQKENIIDESGMPKERFSAEFPKEGPSILRIQQVVRGDSAAYFCASSPTSGGSYEQYFGPGTRLTVT.

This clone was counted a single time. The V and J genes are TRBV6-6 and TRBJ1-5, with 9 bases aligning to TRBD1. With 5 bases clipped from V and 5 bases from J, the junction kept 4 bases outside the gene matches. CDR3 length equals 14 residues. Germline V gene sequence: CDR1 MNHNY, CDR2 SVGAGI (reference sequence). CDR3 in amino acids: CASSGRTGDQPQHF. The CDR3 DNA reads TGTGCCAGCAGTGGTAGGACAGGGGATCAGCCCCAGCATTTT.

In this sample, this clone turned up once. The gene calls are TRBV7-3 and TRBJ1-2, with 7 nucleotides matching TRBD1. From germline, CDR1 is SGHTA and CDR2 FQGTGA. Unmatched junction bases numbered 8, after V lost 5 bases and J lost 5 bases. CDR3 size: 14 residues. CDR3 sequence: CASSRDRVEYGYTF. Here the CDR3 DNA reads TGTGCCAGCAGCCGGGACAGAGTGGAATATGGCTACACCTTC.

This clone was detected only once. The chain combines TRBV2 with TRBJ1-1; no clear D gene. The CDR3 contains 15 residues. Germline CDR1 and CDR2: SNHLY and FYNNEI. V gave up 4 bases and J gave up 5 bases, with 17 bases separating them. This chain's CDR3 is CASSVRSLGGTEAFF. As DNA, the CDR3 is TGTGCCAGCAGTGTACGGTCACTGGGAGGGACTGAAGCTTTCTTT.

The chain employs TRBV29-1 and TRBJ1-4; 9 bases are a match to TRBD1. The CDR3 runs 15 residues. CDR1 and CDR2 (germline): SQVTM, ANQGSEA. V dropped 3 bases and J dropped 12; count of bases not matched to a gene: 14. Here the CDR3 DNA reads TGCAGCGTTGAGGGTCGGGACAGGGCTCCGGGGGAACTGTTTTTT. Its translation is CSVEGRDRAPGELFF.

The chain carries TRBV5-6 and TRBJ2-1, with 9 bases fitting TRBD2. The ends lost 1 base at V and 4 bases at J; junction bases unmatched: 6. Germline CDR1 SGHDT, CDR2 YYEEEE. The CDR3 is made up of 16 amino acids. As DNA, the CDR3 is TGTGCCAGCAGCTTGTCCGAGACTAGCGGATACAATGAGCAGTTCTTC. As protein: CASSLSETSGYNEQFF.

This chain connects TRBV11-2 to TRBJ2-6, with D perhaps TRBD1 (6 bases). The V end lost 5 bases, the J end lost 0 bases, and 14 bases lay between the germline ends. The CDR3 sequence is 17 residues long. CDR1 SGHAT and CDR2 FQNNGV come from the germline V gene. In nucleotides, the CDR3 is TGTGCCAGCAGCGCAGACAGGCTGGTCTCTGGGGCCAACGTCCTGACTTTC. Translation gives CASSADRLVSGANVLTF.

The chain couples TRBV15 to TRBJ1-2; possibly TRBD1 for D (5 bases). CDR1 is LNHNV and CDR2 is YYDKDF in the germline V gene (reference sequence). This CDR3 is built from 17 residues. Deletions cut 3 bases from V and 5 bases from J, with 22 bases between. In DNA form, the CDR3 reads TGTGCCACCAGCAGTGCCGGGGGGGGTCCGGATTTGTATGGCTACACCTTC. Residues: CATSSAGGGPDLYGYTF.

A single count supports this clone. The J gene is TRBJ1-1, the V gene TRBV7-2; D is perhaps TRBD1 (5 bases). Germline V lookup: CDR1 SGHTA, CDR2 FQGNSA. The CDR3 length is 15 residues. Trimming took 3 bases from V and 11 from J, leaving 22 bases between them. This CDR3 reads CASSFTGLDLQGAFF. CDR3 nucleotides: TGTGCCAGCAGCTTTACGGGACTGGACCTCCAGGGCGCTTTCTTT.

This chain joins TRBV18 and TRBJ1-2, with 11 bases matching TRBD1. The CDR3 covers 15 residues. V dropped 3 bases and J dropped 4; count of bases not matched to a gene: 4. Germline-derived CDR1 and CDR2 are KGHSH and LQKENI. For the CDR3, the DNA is TGTGCCAGCTCACCGGCCGGGACAGGGGGCTATGGCTACACCTTC. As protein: CASSPAGTGGYGYTF. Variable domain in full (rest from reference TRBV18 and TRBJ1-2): NAGVMQNPRHLVRRRGQEARLRCSPMKGHSHVYWYRQLPEEGLKFMVYLQKENIIDESGMPKERFSAEFPKEGPSILRIQQVVRGDSAAYFCASSPAGTGGYGYTFGSGTRLTVV.

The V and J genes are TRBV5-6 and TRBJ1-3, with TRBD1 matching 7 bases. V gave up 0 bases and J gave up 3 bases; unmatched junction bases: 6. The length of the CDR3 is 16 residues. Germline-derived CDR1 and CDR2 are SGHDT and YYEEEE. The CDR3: CASSLVNRGGGNTIYF. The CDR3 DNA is TGTGCCAGCAGCTTGGTGAACAGGGGAGGTGGAAACACCATATATTTT.

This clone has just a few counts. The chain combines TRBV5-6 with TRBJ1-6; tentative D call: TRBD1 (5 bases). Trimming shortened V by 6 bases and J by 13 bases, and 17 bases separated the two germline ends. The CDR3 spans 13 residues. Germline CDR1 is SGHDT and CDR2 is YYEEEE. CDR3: CASTEARQSPLHF. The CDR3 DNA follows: TGTGCCAGCACCGAAGCAAGACAGTCCCCCCTCCACTTT.

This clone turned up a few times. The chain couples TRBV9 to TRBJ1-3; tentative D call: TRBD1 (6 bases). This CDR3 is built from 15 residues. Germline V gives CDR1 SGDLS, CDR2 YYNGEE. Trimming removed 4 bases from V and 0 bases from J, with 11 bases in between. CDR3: CASSRTGLSGNTIYF. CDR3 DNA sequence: TGTGCCAGCAGCAGAACAGGGCTCTCTGGAAACACCATATATTTT.

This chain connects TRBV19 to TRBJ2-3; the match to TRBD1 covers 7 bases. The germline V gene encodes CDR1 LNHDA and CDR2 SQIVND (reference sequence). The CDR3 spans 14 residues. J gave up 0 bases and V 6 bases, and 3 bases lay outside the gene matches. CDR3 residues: CASRLQGSTDTQYF. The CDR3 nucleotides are TGTGCCAGTAGACTACAGGGGAGCACAGATACGCAGTATTTT.

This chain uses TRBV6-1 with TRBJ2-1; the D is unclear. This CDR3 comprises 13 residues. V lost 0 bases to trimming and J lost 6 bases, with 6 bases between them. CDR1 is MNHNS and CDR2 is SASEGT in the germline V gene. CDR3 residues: CASSEARFNEQFF. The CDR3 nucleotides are TGTGCCAGCAGTGAAGCGCGCTTCAATGAGCAGTTCTTC.

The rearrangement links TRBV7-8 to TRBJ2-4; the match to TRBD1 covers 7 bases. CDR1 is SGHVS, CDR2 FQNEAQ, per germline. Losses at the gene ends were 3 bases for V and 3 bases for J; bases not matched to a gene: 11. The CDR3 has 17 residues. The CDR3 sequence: CASSLRGGLLGKNIQYF. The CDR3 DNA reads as TGTGCCAGCAGCTTGCGAGGGGGCCTGCTGGGCAAAAACATTCAGTACTTC.

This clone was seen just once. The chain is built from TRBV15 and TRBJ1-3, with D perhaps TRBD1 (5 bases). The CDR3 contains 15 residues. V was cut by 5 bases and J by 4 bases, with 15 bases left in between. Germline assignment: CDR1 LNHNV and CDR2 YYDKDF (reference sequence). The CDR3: CATSGGGFDGNTIYF. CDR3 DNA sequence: TGTGCCACCAGCGGGGGAGGGTTCGACGGAAACACCATATATTTT.

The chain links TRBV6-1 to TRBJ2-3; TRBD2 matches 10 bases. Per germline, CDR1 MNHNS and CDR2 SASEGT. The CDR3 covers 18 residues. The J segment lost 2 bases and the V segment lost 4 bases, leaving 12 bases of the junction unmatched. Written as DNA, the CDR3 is TGTGCCAGCAGTGCCAACACTCACAGCGGGGGGGCCACAGATACGCAGTATTTT. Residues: CASSANTHSGGATDTQYF.

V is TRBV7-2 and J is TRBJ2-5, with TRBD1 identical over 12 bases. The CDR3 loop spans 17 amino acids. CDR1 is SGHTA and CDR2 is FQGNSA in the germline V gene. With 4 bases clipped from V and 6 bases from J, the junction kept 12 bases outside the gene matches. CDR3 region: CASSSMSGTGGLQTQYF. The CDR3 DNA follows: TGTGCCAGCAGCTCCATGTCCGGGACAGGGGGCTTACAGACCCAGTACTTC.

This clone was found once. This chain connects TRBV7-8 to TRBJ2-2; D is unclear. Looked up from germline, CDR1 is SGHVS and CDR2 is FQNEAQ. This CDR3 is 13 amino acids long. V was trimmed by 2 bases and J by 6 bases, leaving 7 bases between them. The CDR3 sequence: CASSLILAGELFF. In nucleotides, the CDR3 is TGTGCCAGCAGCTTAATTCTTGCCGGGGAGCTGTTTTTT.

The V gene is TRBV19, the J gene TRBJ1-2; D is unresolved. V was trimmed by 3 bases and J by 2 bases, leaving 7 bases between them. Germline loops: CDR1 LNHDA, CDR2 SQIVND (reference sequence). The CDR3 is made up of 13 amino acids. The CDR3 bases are TGTGCCAGTAGTATTTCGTTAAACTATGGCTACACCTTC. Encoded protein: CASSISLNYGYTF. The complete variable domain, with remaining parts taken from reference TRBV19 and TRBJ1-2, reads DGGITQSPKYLFRKEGQNVTLSCEQNLNHDAMYWYRQDPGQGLRLIYYSQIVNDFQKGDIAEGYSVSREKKESFPLTVTSAQKNPTAFYLCASSISLNYGYTFGSGTRLTVV.

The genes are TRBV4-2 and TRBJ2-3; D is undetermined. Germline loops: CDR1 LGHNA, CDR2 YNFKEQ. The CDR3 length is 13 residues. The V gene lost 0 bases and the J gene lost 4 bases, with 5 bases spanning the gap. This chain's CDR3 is CASSQDLPDTQYF. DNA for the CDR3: TGTGCCAGCAGCCAAGATCTACCAGATACGCAGTATTTT.

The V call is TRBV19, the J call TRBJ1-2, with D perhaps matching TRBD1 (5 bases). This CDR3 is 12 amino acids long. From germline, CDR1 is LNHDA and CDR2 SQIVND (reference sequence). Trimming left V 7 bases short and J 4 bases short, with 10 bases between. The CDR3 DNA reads TGTGCCAGTAAAACAGGCATCTATGGCTACACCTTC. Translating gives CASKTGIYGYTF.

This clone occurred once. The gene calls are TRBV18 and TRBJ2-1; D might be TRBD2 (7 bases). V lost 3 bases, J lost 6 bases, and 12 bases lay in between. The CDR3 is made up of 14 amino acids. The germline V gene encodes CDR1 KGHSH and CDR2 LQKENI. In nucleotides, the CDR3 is TGTGCCAGCTCACCCGGGGGGCCTCCCAATGAGCAGTTCTTC. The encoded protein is CASSPGGPPNEQFF.

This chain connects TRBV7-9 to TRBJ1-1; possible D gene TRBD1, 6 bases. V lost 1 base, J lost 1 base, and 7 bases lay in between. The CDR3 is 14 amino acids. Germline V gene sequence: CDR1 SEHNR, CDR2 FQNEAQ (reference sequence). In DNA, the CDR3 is TGTGCCAGCAGCTTAGGGACAGCGAACACTGAAGCTTTCTTT. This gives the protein CASSLGTANTEAFF.

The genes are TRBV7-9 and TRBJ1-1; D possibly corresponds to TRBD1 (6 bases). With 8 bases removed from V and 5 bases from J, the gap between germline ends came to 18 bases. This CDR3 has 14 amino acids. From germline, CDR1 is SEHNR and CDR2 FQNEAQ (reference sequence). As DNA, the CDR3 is TGTGCCAGCGGAGGAGCGGGGGCCCTTACTGAAGCTTTCTTT. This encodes CASGGAGALTEAFF.

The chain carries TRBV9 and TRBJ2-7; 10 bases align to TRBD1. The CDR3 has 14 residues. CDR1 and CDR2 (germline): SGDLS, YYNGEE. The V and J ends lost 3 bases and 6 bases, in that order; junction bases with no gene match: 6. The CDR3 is CASSGQRTGGEQYF. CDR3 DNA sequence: TGTGCCAGCAGCGGACAAAGGACAGGGGGCGAGCAGTACTTC.

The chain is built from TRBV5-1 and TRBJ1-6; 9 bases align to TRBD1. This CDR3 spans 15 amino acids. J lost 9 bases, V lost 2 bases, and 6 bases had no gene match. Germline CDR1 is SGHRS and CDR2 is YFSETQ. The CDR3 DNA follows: TGCGCCAGCAGCTTACGGACAGGGGAGGGTTCACCCCTCCACTTT. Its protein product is CASSLRTGEGSPLHF.

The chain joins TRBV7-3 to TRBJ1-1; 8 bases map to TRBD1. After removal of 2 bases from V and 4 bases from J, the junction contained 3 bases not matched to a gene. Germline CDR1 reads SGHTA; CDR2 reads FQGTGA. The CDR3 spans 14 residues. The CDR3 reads CASSLQGAVTEAFF. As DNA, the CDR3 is TGTGCCAGCAGCTTACAGGGGGCGGTCACTGAAGCTTTCTTT.

CDR3 loop: CASSRWTGGNYGYTF. CDR3 coding DNA: TGTGCCAGCAGCCGATGGACAGGGGGTAACTATGGCTACACCTTC. The V call is TRBV27, the J call TRBJ1-2; 10 bases agree with TRBD1. Germline V gives CDR1 MNHEY, CDR2 SMNVEV (reference sequence). The CDR3 contains 15 residues. V shed 6 bases, J shed 1 base, and the junction held 5 bases outside the gene matches.